This TCR beta chain was found in a study of PD-L1 blockade in urothelial cancer. About the study: Male sex and bladder-origin urothelial cancer were recorded for about 85% of the roughly 30 patients. A median of approximately 150,000 T cells was found in the blood samples.

Libraries were prepared by immunoSEQ multiplex PCR; TCRdb keeps only in-frame clonotypes and omits some of them. The sample has tens of thousands of clones, approximately 80% seen once. V lost 1 base to trimming and J lost 5 bases, with 12 bases between them. CDR3 length equals 16 residues. Germline-derived CDR1 and CDR2 are SEHNR and FQNEAQ (reference sequence). The rearrangement uses TRBV7-9 and TRBJ1-6, with unresolved D. The sequences come from PBMCs, collected around atezolizumab (anti-PD-L1) treatment. The receptor was isolated from a man in his fifties or sixties with urothelial cancer. The CDR3: CASSLGSPGDNSPLHF. The CDR3 region has the DNA TGTGCCAGCAGCTTAGGTAGCCCCGGAGATAATTCACCCCTCCACTTT.